The 14 T cell receptor beta chains below come from one sample, sequenced in a study of blood T cell repertoires in COVID-19. The table came from immunoSEQ multiplex PCR; TCRdb's copy has only in-frame clones and leaves some out. The sample lists about 230,000 clones; roughly 80% were seen once. The sample consisted of peripheral blood. These receptors were obtained from a woman of 80 years or more with acute or convalescent COVID-19.

This CDR3 reads CASSLSPGLAGLEDTQYF. DNA for the CDR3: TGTGCCAGCAGCTTATCTCCCGGGCTAGCGGGATTGGAAGATACGCAGTATTTT. This chain connects TRBV7-3 to TRBJ2-3; 9 bases fit TRBD2. CDR3 length: 18 amino acids. The germline gives CDR1 SGHTA, CDR2 FQGTGA. Trimming removed 2 bases from V and 5 bases from J; junction bases left unmatched: 14.

J is TRBJ2-7 and V is TRBV24-1, with 9 bases that match TRBD1. With V trimmed by 4 bases and J by 2 bases, 5 bases remained unmatched. The CDR3 sequence is 15 residues long. Germline assignment: CDR1 KGHDR and CDR2 SFDVKD. CDR3 in amino acids: CATSERRDRAYEQYF. CDR3 bases: TGTGCCACCAGTGAACGCCGGGACAGGGCCTACGAGCAGTACTTC.

This clone was recorded a few times. This rearrangement joins TRBV7-9 to TRBJ2-5, with D perhaps TRBD1 (6 bases). Germline V CDR1 and CDR2: SEHNR, FQNEAQ (reference sequence). The CDR3 runs to 17 residues. Trimming took off 5 bases at V and 1 base at J, with 20 bases between the two ends. The CDR3 sequence: CASSPLMGAGPQETQYF. The CDR3 nucleotides read TGTGCCAGCAGCCCCCTGATGGGGGCCGGACCCCAAGAGACCCAGTACTTC. Using reference TRBV7-9 and TRBJ2-5 for the parts outside the CDR3, the full variable domain is DTGVSQNPRHKITKRGQNVTFRCDPISEHNRLYWYRQTLGQGPEFLTYFQNEAQLEKSRLLSDRFSAERPKGSFSTLEIQRTEQGDSAMYLCASSPLMGAGPQETQYFGPGTRLLVL.

This chain uses TRBV3-1 (or the pseudogene TRBV3-2) with TRBJ2-1; no reliable D call. CDR1 is LGHDT and CDR2 is YNNKEL in the germline V gene (reference sequence). V was trimmed by 2 bases and J by 8 bases, leaving 16 bases between them. CDR3 length: 15 amino acids. CDR3 sequence reads: CASSQSLVRVDEQFF. The CDR3 bases are TGTGCCAGCAGCCAATCGCTAGTTCGCGTCGATGAGCAGTTCTTC.

The chain carries TRBV7-3 and TRBJ2-2; the D gene is possibly TRBD2 (5 bases). Germline-derived CDR1 and CDR2 are SGHTA and FQGTGA. This CDR3 contains 14 residues. Trimming pared 5 bases from V and 4 bases from J, leaving 11 bases between. The CDR3 here is CASSLGVVTGELFF. CDR3 DNA sequence: TGTGCCAGCAGCCTCGGGGTAGTCACCGGGGAGCTGTTTTTT.

This clone showed up just a few times. The chain couples TRBV29-1 to TRBJ1-2; the D is unclear. This CDR3 region has 13 residues. Germline V CDR1 and CDR2: SQVTM, ANQGSEA. The germline V and J ends were trimmed by 3 bases and 7 bases, with 15 bases remaining between them. This CDR3 is CSVEGGPSFGYTF. The CDR3 nucleotides are TGCAGCGTTGAGGGTGGGCCCTCTTTTGGCTACACCTTC. Full variable domain (rest looked up from reference TRBV29-1 and TRBJ1-2): SAVISQKPSRDICQRGTSLTIQCQVDSQVTMMFWYRQQPGQSLTLIATANQGSEATYESGFVIDKFPISRPNLTFSTLTVSNMSPEDSSIYLCSVEGGPSFGYTFGSGTRLTVV.

This rearrangement joins TRBV30 to TRBJ1-2; 8 bases are a match to TRBD1. J lost 4 bases, V lost 0 bases, and 4 bases had no gene match. This CDR3 has 14 amino acids. CDR1 GTSNPN and CDR2 SVGIG come from the germline V gene (reference sequence). The CDR3 DNA sequence: TGTGCCTGGAGTGTACGGACAGGGTCCTATGGCTACACCTTC. This encodes CAWSVRTGSYGYTF.

J is TRBJ2-7 and V is TRBV5-1, with 12 nucleotides matching TRBD1. This CDR3 comprises 16 residues. With 4 bases clipped from V and 4 bases from J, the junction kept 9 bases outside the gene matches. The germline V gene encodes CDR1 SGHRS and CDR2 YFSETQ. Here the CDR3 DNA reads TGCGCCAGCAGCCGACAACCGGGACAGGGGGCTTACGAGCAGTACTTC. It codes for CASSRQPGQGAYEQYF.

J is TRBJ2-7 and V is TRBV28; 9 bases are a match to TRBD2. Germline V gene lookup returns CDR1 MDHEN and CDR2 SYDVKM. The CDR3 sequence is 13 residues long. Germline trimming cut 6 bases from V and 5 bases from J; bases unmatched to any gene: 5. CDR3 DNA: TGTGCCAGCAGGTTGGGGACTAGCAACGAGCAGTACTTC. Amino acids: CASRLGTSNEQYF.

The chain couples TRBV5-1 to TRBJ2-3; no reliable D call. This CDR3 has 14 amino acids. Germline assignment: CDR1 SGHRS and CDR2 YFSETQ. The V end lost 4 bases, the J end lost 0 bases, and 9 bases lay between the germline ends. The DNA for the CDR3 is TGCGCCAGCAGCCCAGGTTATAGCACAGATACGCAGTATTTT. Amino acids: CASSPGYSTDTQYF.

The chain employs TRBV28 and TRBJ1-6; 9 nucleotides line up with TRBD1. Germline V lookup: CDR1 MDHEN, CDR2 SYDVKM. Germline trimming cut 3 bases from V and 13 bases from J; bases unmatched to any gene: 10. The CDR3 loop spans 15 amino acids. CDR3 DNA: TGTGCCAGCAGTTTGAGTAGACAGGGGGAAGTTCCCCTCCACTTT. Translated, it gives CASSLSRQGEVPLHF.

The CDR3 here is CASSPPGLPTDTQYF. CDR3 nucleotide sequence: TGCGCCAGCAGCCCCCCCGGACTTCCCACAGATACGCAGTATTTT. The rearrangement joins TRBV5-1 to TRBJ2-3; tentatively, D is TRBD2 (5 bases). Trimming shortened V by 4 bases and J by 2 bases, and 14 bases separated the two germline ends. CDR3 size: 15 residues. Germline values: CDR1 SGHRS, CDR2 YFSETQ.

Details on this clone: This could be a read error, since a much larger clone is one nucleotide away. The chain links TRBV7-8 to TRBJ2-1; D uncertain. V was trimmed by 1 base and J by 1 base, leaving 8 bases between them. The CDR3 runs to 15 residues. Germline CDR1 is SGHVS and CDR2 is FQNEAQ. CDR3 in DNA: TGTGCCAGCAGCTTAGACGCGAGTTCCTACAATGAGCAGTTCTTC. Encoded protein: CASSLDASSYNEQFF.

The CDR3 is CASSWTGTVATNEKLFF. Here the CDR3 DNA reads TGTGCCAGCAGCTGGACCGGGACAGTTGCAACTAATGAAAAACTGTTTTTT. V is TRBV7-2 and J is TRBJ1-4; 7 nucleotides align to TRBD1. V dropped 4 bases and J dropped 0; count of bases not matched to a gene: 8. The CDR3 has 17 amino acids. CDR1 and CDR2 from the germline V gene are SGHTA and FQGNSA.